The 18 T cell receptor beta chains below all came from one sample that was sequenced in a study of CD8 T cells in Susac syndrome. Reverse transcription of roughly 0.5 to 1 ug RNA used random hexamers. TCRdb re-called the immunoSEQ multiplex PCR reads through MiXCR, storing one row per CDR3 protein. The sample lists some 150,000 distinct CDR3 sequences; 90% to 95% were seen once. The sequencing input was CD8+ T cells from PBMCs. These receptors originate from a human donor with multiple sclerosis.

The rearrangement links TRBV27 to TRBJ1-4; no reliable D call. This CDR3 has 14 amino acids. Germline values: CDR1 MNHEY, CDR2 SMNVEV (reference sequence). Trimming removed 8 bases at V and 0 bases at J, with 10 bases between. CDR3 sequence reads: CASGAMSTNEKLFF. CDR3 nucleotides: TGTGCCAGCGGCGCGATGTCAACTAATGAAAAACTGTTTTTT.

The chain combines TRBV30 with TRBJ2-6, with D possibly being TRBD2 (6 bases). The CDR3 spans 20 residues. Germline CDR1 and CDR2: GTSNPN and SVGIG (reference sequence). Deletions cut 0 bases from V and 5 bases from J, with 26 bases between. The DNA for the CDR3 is TGTGCCTGGAGTGTAGTGGTAACTAGCCCGAGCGAGGATCGGGCCAACGTCCTGACTTTC. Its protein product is CAWSVVVTSPSEDRANVLTF. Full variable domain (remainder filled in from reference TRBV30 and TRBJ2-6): SQTIHQWPATLVQPVGSPLSLECTVEGTSNPNLYWYRQAAGRGLQLLFYSVGIGQISSEVPQNLSASRPQDRQFILSSKKLLLSDSGFYLCAWSVVVTSPSEDRANVLTFGAGSRLTVL.

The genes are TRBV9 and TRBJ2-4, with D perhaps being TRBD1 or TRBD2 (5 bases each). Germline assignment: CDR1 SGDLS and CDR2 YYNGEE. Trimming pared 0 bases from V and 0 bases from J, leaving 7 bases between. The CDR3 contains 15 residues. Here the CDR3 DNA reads TGTGCCAGCAGCGTAGATGGGGGAGCCAAAAACATTCAGTACTTC. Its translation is CASSVDGGAKNIQYF.

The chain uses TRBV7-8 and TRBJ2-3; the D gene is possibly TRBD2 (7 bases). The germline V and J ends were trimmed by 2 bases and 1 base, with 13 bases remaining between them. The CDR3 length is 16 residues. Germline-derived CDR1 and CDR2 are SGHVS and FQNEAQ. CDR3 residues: CASSLNRGARTDTQYF. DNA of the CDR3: TGTGCCAGCAGCTTAAATCGGGGGGCGCGCACAGATACGCAGTATTTT.

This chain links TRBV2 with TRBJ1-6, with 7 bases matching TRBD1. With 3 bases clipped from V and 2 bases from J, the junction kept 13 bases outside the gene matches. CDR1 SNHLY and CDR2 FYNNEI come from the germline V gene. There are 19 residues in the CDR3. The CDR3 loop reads CASSDRGLRGSTYNSPLHF. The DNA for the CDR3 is TGTGCCAGCAGTGACCGGGGACTCAGGGGGTCCACCTATAATTCACCCCTCCACTTT.

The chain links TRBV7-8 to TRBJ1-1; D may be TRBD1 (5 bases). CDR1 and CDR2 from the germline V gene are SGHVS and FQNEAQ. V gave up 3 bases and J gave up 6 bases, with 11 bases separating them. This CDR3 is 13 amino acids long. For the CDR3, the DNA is TGTGCCAGCAGCTTTAGGGGTAACGCTGAAGCTTTCTTT. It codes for CASSFRGNAEAFF.

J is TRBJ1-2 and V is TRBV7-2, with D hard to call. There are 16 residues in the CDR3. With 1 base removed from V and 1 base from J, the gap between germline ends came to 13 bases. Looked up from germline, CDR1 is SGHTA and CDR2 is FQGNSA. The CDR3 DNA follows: TGTGCCAGCAGCTTAGATCAAATTCGGGTTAACTATGGCTACACCTTC. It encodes CASSLDQIRVNYGYTF.

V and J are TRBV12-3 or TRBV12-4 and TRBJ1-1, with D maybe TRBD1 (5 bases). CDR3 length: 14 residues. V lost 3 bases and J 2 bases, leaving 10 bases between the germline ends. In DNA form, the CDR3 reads TGTGCCAGCAGTTTGACGGGGCACAACACTGAAGCTTTCTTT. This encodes CASSLTGHNTEAFF.

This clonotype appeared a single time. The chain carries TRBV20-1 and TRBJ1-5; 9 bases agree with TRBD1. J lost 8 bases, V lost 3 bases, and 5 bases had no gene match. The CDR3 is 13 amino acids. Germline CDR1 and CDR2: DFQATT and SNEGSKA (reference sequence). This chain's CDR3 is CSASGTGNKPQHF. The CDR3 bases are TGCAGTGCTAGTGGGACAGGGAACAAGCCCCAGCATTTT.

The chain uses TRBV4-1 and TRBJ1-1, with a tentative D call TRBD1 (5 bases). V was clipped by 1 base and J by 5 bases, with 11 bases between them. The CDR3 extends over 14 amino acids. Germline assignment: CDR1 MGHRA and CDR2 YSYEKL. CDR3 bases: TGCGCCAGCAGCCAAGGGCCTGGGGGGACTGAAGCTTTCTTT. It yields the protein CASSQGPGGTEAFF.

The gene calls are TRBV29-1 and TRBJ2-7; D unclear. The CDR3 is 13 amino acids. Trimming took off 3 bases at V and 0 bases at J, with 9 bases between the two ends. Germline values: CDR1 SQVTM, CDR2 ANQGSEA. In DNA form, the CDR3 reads TGCAGCGTTGATGGTCCAGCCTCCTACGAGCAGTACTTC. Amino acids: CSVDGPASYEQYF.

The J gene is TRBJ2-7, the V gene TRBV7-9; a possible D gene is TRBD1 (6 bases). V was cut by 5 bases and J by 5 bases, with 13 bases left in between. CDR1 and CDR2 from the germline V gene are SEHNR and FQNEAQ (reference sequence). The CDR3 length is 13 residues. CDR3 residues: CASSIQGIHEQYF. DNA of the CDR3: TGTGCCAGCAGCATACAGGGAATCCACGAGCAGTACTTC.

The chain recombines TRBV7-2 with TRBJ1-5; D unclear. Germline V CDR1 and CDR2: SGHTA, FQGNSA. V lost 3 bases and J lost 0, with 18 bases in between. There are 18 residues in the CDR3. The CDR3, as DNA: TGTGCCAGCAGCTTGGGGAGGGCCGGGCACCTTAGCAATCAGCCCCAGCATTTT. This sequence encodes CASSLGRAGHLSNQPQHF.

CDR3 nucleotides: TGTGCCAGCAGCCACCGCATTGGGACAGCCTACGAGCAGTACTTC. It specifies CASSHRIGTAYEQYF. V is TRBV7-9 and J is TRBJ2-7; TRBD1 aligns across 7 bases. CDR1 and CDR2 (germline): SEHNR, FQNEAQ (reference sequence). There are 15 residues in the CDR3. V lost 5 bases, J lost 2 bases, and 9 bases stayed unmatched. The full variable domain, completed using reference TRBV7-9 and TRBJ2-7, is DTGVSQNPRHKITKRGQNVTFRCDPISEHNRLYWYRQTLGQGPEFLTYFQNEAQLEKSRLLSDRFSAERPKGSFSTLEIQRTEQGDSAMYLCASSHRIGTAYEQYFGPGTRLTVT.

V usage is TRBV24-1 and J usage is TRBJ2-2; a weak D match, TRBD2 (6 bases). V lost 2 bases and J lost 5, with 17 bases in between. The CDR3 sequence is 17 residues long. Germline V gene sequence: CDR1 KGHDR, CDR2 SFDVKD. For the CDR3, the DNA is TGTGCCACCAGTGATTCCCTTCGGGAGCGCGGGACCGGGGAGCTGTTTTTT. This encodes CATSDSLRERGTGELFF.

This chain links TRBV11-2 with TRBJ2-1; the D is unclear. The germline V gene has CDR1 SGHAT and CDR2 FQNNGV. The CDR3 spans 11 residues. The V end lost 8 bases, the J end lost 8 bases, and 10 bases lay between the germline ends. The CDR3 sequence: CASLESDEQFF. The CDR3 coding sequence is TGTGCCAGCCTTGAATCCGATGAGCAGTTCTTC.

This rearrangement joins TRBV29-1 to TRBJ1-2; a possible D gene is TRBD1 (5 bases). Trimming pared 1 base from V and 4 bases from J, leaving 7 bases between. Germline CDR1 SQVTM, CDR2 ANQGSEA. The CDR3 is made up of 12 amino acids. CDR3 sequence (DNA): TGCAGCGTTGAAGGGCAGGGCTATGGCTACACCTTC. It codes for CSVEGQGYGYTF.

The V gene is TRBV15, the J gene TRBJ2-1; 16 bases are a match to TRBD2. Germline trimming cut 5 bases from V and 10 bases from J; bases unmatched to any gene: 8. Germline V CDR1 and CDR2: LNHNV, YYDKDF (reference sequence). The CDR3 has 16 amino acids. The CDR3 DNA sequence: TGTGCCACCAGCGGCGGGACTAGCGGGGGGGCCGACGAGCAGTTCTTC. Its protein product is CATSGGTSGGADEQFF. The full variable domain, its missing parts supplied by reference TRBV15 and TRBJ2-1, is DAMVIQNPRYQVTQFGKPVTLSCSQTLNHNVMYWYQQKSSQAPKLLFHYYDKDFNNEADTPDNFQSRRPNTSFCFLDIRSPGLGDTAMYLCATSGGTSGGADEQFFGPGTRLTVL.